Listed below are T cell receptor beta chains from one sample, sequenced in a study of memory CD4+ T cells and cytomegalovirus serostatus. Sequenced by immunoSEQ multiplex PCR; TCRdb stores in-frame clones only, minus some. The sample has 52,000 or so clones, under 90% seen once. The material sequenced was memory CD4+ T cells from blood. The receptors come from an adult in good health and CMV-seronegative. The CDR3 runs from the conserved cysteine through the conserved F or W. The D gene is left open where the match is weak. Some rows mark clone size as missing; the rest say once, few, many or name a class of expanded clone.

13	.	.	TRBV11-2	TRBJ1-1	CASSLGWRTEAFF	TGTGCCAGCAGCTTAGGTTGGCGCACTGAAGCTTTCTTT
13	TRBD2	.	TRBV11-2	TRBJ2-3	CASRLAGTDTQYF	TGTGCCAGCAGGCTAGCGGGAACAGATACGCAGTATTTT
16	.	few	TRBV5-4	TRBJ1-2	CASSSGAGVGIGGYTF	TGTGCCAGCAGCTCGGGAGCCGGGGTAGGGATTGGTGGCTACACCTTC
17	TRBD2	.	TRBV7-2	TRBJ2-3	CASSLGVRLAGGDTQYF	TGTGCCAGCAGCTTAGGGGTGCGGCTAGCGGGGGGAGATACGCAGTATTTT
13	TRBD1	once	TRBV4-1	TRBJ1-2	CASSETPDRAQSF	TGCGCCAGCAGTGAAACCCCAGACAGGGCCCAATCCTTC
13	.	few	TRBV6-1	TRBJ2-1	CASSGRAYNEQFF	TGTGCCAGCAGTGGGCGGGCGTACAATGAGCAGTTCTTC
15	.	.	TRBV11-3	TRBJ1-1	CASSLGKQGPTEAFF	TGTGCCAGCAGCTTAGGGAAACAGGGCCCCACTGAAGCTTTCTTT
13	.	.	TRBV19	TRBJ2-3	CASRGLNTDTQYF	TGTGCCAGTAGGGGACTGAACACAGATACGCAGTATTTT
14	.	.	TRBV19	TRBJ2-7	CASSPDRNSYEQYF	TGTGCCAGTAGTCCAGACAGGAACTCCTACGAGCAGTACTTC
13	.	.	TRBV19	TRBJ1-4	CASSIGVLEKLFF	TGTGCCAGTAGTATCGGGGTTTTGGAAAAACTGTTTTTT
13	.	.	TRBV7-8	TRBJ2-2	CASRTLASGELFF	TGTGCCAGCAGAACTTTAGCGTCCGGGGAGCTGTTTTTT
11	.	.	TRBV28	TRBJ2-5	CASSLGETQYF	TGTGCCAGCAGTTTAGGAGAGACCCAGTACTTC
15	.	few	TRBV5-4	TRBJ1-1	CASSLVLGMNTEAFF	TGTGCCAGCAGCTTGGTGTTGGGGATGAACACTGAAGCTTTCTTT
15	TRBD1	.	TRBV2	TRBJ1-2	CASSASTGRFSGYTF	TGTGCCAGCAGCGCATCGACAGGGAGATTCTCTGGCTACACCTTC
13	.	.	TRBV4-2	TRBJ2-3	CASSQGSTDTQYF	TGTGCCAGCAGCCAAGGTTCCACAGATACGCAGTATTTT